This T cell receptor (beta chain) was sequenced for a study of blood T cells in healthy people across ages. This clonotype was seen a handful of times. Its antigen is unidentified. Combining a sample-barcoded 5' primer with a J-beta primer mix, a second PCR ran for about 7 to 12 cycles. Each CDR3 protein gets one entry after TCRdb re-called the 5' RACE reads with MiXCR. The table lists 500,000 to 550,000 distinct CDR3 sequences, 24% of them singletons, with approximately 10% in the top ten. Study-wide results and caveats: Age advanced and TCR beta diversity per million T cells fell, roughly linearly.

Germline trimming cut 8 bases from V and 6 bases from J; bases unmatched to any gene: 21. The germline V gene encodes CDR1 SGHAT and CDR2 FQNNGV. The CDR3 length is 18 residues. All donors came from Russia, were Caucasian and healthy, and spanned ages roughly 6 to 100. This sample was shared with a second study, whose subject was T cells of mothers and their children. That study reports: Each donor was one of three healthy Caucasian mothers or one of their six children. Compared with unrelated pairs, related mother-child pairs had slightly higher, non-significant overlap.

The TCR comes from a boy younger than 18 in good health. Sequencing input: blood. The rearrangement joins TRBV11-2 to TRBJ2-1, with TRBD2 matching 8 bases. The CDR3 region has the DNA TGTGCCAGCCGAGCAGGGCGTGGGCGGCGGGAGGCCATCAATGAGCAGTTCTTC. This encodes CASRAGRGRREAINEQFF. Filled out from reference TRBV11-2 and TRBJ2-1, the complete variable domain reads EAGVAQSPRYKIIEKRQSVAFWCNPISGHATLYWYQQILGQGPKLLIQFQNNGVVDDSQLPKDRFSAERLKGVDSTLKIQPAKLEDSAVYLCASRAGRGRREAINEQFFGPGTRLTVL.